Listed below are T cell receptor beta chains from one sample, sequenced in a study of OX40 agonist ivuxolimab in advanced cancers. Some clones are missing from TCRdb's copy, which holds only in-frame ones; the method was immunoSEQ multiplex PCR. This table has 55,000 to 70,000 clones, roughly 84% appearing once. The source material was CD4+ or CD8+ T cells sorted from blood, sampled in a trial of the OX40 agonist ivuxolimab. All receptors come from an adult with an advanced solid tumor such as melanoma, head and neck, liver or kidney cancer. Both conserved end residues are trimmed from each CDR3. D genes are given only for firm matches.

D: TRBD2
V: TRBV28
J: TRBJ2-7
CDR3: ASSLTPAGGNGEQY

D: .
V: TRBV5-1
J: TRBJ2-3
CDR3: ASSSLSTDTQY

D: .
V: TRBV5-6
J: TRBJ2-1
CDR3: ASSLGTAHNEQF

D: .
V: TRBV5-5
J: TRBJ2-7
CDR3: ASSFSGLEQY

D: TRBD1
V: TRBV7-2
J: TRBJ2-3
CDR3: ASSPGQGPDTQY

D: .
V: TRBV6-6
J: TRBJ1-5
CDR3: ASSQGRNSNQPQH

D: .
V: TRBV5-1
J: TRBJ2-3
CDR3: ASSLAGQGPDTQY

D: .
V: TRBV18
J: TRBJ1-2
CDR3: ASSPGLGYGYT

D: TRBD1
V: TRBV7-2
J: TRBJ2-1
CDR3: ASSLGNRGRDNEQF

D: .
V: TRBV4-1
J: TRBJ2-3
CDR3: ASSLRLTGTDTQY

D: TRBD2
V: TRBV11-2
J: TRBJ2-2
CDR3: ASSQETSGSVSGELF

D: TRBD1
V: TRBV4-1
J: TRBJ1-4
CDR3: ASSHLLTGTGSLFGEKLF

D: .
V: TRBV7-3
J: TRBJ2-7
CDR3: ASSQGGSYEQY

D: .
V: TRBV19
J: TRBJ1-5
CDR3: ASSIGQYSNQPQH

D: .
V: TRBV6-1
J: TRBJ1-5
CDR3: ASLGTWSNQPQH

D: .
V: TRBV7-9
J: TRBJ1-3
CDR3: ASSDGPGHCV

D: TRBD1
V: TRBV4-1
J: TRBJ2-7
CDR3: ASSQVADRVYEQY

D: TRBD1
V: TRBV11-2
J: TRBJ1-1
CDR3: ASSSTGGLTEAF